The 4 T cell receptor beta chains below come from one sample, sequenced in a study of CD8 T cells in ankylosing spondylitis. These receptors' antigens are unknown. Using its own MiXCR run on the 5' RACE reads, TCRdb lists one record per CDR3 protein. The sample holds over 700,000 distinct CDR3 sequences; around a fifth are singletons and the top ten take over 15%. Regarding the study as a whole: A TCR beta motif made of 7 to 9 highly homologous variants seemed typical of ankylosing spondylitis blood.

The sequenced material came from blood, either unsorted or a sorted T cell fraction (not recorded which). The receptors come from a male donor with ankylosing spondylitis.

This clonotype showed up many times. This chain uses TRBV12-3 or TRBV12-4 with TRBJ1-2; TRBD1 agrees at 7 bases. V lost 5 bases, J lost 8 bases, and 8 bases stayed unmatched. The CDR3 length is 13 residues. The CDR3 is CASSPWTGVGYTF. CDR3 DNA sequence: TGTGCCAGCAGTCCCTGGACAGGAGTAGGCTACACCTTC.

The rearrangement links TRBV5-1 to TRBJ2-7; possible D gene TRBD1, 5 bases. The CDR3 contains 14 residues. Germline V CDR1 and CDR2: SGHRS, YFSETQ. V was cut by 4 bases and J by 2 bases, with 13 bases left in between. The CDR3 reads CASSETATTYEQYF. The CDR3, as DNA: TGCGCCAGCAGCGAGACAGCTACCACCTACGAGCAGTACTTC. Based on the CDR3 plus reference TRBV5-1 and TRBJ2-7, the full variable domain is KAGVTQTPRYLIKTRGQQVTLSCSPISGHRSVSWYQQTPGQGLQFLFEYFSETQRNKGNFPGRFSGRQFSNSRSEMNVSTLELGDSALYLCASSETATTYEQYFGPGTRLTVT.

The table lists this clonotype with a few counts. V usage is TRBV4-1 and J usage is TRBJ2-3, with 11 nucleotides matching TRBD1. Trimming removed 1 base from V and 4 bases from J; junction bases left unmatched: 4. There are 16 residues in the CDR3. Germline loops: CDR1 MGHRA, CDR2 YSYEKL. The CDR3 is CASSQAGQGESDTQYF. The CDR3 DNA reads TGCGCCAGCAGCCAAGCGGGACAGGGGGAGTCAGATACGCAGTATTTT.

The chain combines TRBV19 with TRBJ1-5, with 8 bases aligning to TRBD1. V dropped 3 bases and J dropped 7; count of bases not matched to a gene: 11. Germline V CDR1 and CDR2: LNHDA, SQIVND (reference sequence). This CDR3 has 16 residues. The CDR3 DNA follows: TGTGCCAGTAGTATCCCCAGACAGGGGAACCGGCAGCCCCAGCATTTT. This translates into CASSIPRQGNRQPQHF. The variable domain in full, completed from reference TRBV19 and TRBJ1-5, reads DGGITQSPKYLFRKEGQNVTLSCEQNLNHDAMYWYRQDPGQGLRLIYYSQIVNDFQKGDIAEGYSVSREKKESFPLTVTSAQKNPTAFYLCASSIPRQGNRQPQHFGDGTRLSIL.